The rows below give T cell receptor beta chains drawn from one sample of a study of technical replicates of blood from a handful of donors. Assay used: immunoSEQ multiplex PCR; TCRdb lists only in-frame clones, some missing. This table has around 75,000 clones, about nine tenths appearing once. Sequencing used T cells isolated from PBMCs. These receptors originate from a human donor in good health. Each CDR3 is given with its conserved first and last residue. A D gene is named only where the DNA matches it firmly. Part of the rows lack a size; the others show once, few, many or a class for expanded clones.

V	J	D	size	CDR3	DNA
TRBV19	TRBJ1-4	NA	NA	CASSVTVNEKLFF	TGTGCCAGTAGTGTGACAGTAAATGAAAAACTGTTTTTT
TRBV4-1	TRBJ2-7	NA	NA	CASSQEGGAGVVDEQYF	TGCGCCAGCAGCCAAGAAGGGGGGGCAGGGGTTGTCGACGAGCAGTACTTC
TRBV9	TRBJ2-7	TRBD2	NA	CASSVGLAGAYEQYF	TGTGCCAGCAGCGTAGGACTAGCGGGAGCCTACGAGCAGTACTTC
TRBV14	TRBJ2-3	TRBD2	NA	CASSQEGSGGYTDTQYF	TGTGCCAGCAGCCAAGAGGGCAGCGGGGGGTACACAGATACGCAGTATTTT
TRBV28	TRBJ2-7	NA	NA	CASSQDSSYEQYF	TGTGCCAGCAGCCAAGACAGCTCCTACGAGCAGTACTTC
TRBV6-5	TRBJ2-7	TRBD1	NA	CASSSRGDRGTYEQYF	TGTGCCAGCAGTTCTAGAGGCGACAGGGGAACCTACGAGCAGTACTTC
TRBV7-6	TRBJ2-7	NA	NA	CASSSPVGASSSYEQYF	TGTGCCAGCAGCTCCCCAGTGGGGGCTTCGAGCTCCTACGAGCAGTACTTC
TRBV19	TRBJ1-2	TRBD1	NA	CASQTGSLGYTF	TGTGCCAGTCAGACAGGGAGTCTAGGCTACACCTTC
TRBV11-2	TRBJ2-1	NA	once	CASSLEADREQFF	TGTGCCAGCAGCTTAGAAGCCGACAGGGAGCAGTTCTTC
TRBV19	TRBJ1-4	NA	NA	CASSIPDRPNEKLFF	TGTGCCAGTAGTATTCCTGACAGGCCTAATGAAAAACTGTTTTTT
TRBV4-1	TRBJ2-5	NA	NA	CASSQVDYPQETQYF	TGCGCCAGCAGCCAAGTCGACTACCCCCAAGAGACCCAGTACTTC
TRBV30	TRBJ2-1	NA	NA	CAWSAPKQGDEQFF	TGTGCCTGGAGTGCCCCCAAACAGGGAGATGAGCAGTTCTTC
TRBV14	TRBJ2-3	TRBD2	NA	CASSPPLAGGLDTQYF	TGTGCCAGCAGCCCACCTTTAGCGGGGGGCTTAGATACGCAGTATTTT
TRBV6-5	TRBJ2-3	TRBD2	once	CASSYGTSGRDTQYF	TGTGCCAGCAGTTACGGGACTAGCGGGAGAGATACGCAGTATTTT
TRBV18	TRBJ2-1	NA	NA	CASSPPSRFDDEQFF	TGTGCCAGCTCACCACCGAGCAGGTTTGACGATGAGCAGTTCTTC
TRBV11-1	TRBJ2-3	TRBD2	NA	CASSPAGISTDTQYF	TGTGCCAGCAGCCCAGCGGGGATTAGCACAGATACGCAGTATTTT
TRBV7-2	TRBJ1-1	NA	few	CASSRRGDIRSDTEAFF	TGTGCCAGCAGCCGCCGGGGGGACATACGGTCCGACACTGAAGCTTTCTTT
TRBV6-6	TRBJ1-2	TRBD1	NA	CASSQRQGGDGYTF	TGTGCCAGCAGCCAACGACAGGGAGGTGATGGCTACACCTTC
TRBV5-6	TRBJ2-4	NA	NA	CASSLGWSGNIQYF	TGTGCCAGCAGCTTGGGATGGAGCGGAAACATTCAGTACTTC
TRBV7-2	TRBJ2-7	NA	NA	CASSRDTGSGEQYF	TGTGCCAGCAGCCGAGATACAGGGTCAGGCGAGCAGTACTTC
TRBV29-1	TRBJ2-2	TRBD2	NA	CSVRSQRESTGELFF	TGCAGCGTACGGTCCCAGCGGGAGAGCACCGGGGAGCTGTTTTTT
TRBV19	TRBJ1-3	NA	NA	CASRSGSSGNTIYF	TGTGCCAGCCGATCGGGGTCCTCTGGAAACACCATATATTTT
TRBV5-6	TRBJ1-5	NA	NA	CASSRRLGKSNQPQHF	TGTGCCAGCAGCAGGAGGTTAGGGAAAAGCAATCAGCCCCAGCATTTT
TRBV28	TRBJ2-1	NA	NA	CASIASSGVYNEQFF	TGTGCCAGCATCGCTAGCTCAGGGGTATACAATGAGCAGTTCTTC
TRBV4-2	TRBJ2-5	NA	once	CASSQDLLAPETQYF	TGTGCCAGCAGCCAAGATTTACTAGCTCCGGAGACCCAGTACTTC
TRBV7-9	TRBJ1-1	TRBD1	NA	CASSLPQGARGINTEAFF	TGTGCCAGCAGCTTACCTCAGGGGGCGCGGGGTATAAACACTGAAGCTTTCTTT
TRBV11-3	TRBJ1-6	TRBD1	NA	CASSRALGQSPLHF	TGTGCCAGCAGCCGAGCCTTGGGACAGTCACCCCTCCACTTT
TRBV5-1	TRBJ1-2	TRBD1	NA	CASRQGAFGYTF	TGCGCCAGCAGACAGGGGGCTTTTGGCTACACCTTC
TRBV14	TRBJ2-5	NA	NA	CASSQVTERGSKETQYF	TGTGCCAGCAGCCAAGTAACAGAAAGGGGATCTAAAGAGACCCAGTACTTC
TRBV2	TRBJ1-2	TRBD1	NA	CASSEALGTGGEEDTF	TGTGCCAGCAGTGAAGCATTAGGGACAGGGGGAGAAGAAGACACCTTC
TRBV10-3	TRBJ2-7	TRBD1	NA	CAISPGTGTYEQYF	TGTGCCATCAGCCCCGGGACAGGTACCTACGAGCAGTACTTC
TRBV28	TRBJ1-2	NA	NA	CASSLRDIPGYTF	TGTGCCAGCAGTTTACGGGACATACCCGGCTACACCTTC
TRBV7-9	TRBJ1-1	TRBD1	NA	CASSPRVRDSHTEAFF	TGTGCCAGCAGCCCTAGGGTTCGGGACAGTCACACTGAAGCTTTCTTT
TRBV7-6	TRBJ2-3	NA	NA	CASSLEGQRPKIYTDTQYF	TGTGCCAGCAGCTTAGAAGGACAGCGGCCCAAGATATACACAGATACGCAGTATTTT
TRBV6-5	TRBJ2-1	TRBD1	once	CASSRQGGMIHEQFF	TGTGCCAGCAGTCGACAGGGTGGGATGATCCATGAGCAGTTCTTC
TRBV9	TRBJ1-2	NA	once	CASSPRRTVNGYTF	TGTGCCAGCAGCCCAAGGCGTACAGTGAATGGCTACACCTTC
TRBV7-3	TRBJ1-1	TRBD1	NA	CASSPRTGMPEAFF	TGTGCCAGCAGCCCCCGGACAGGGATGCCTGAAGCTTTCTTT
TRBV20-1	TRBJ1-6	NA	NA	CSARLDSPLHF	TGCAGTGCTAGACTCGATTCACCCCTCCACTTT
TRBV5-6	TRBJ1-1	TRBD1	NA	CASSLPRGLVNTEAFF	TGTGCCAGCAGCTTACCCAGGGGGCTTGTGAACACTGAAGCTTTCTTT
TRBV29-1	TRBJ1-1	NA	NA	CSGAGRMNTEAFF	TGCAGCGGGGCGGGGAGGATGAACACTGAAGCTTTCTTT
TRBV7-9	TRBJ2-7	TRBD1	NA	CAFRTGKSYEQYF	TGTGCCTTCCGGACAGGTAAGTCCTACGAGCAGTACTTC
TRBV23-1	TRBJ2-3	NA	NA	CASSQLSSASDGTDTQYF	TGCGCCAGCAGTCAACTCTCAAGTGCTAGCGATGGCACAGATACGCAGTATTTT
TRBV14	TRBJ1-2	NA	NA	CASSQVGRQLPNYGYTF	TGTGCCAGCAGCCAAGTGGGCCGACAGCTACCTAACTATGGCTACACCTTC
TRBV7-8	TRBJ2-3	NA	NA	CASSLGQGGTDTQYF	TGTGCCAGCAGCTTAGGGCAGGGTGGGACAGATACGCAGTATTTT
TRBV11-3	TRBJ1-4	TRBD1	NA	CASSPDRGRGEKLFF	TGTGCCAGCAGCCCGGACAGGGGGCGTGGTGAAAAACTGTTTTTT
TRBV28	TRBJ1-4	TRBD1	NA	CASRTTGGATNEKLFF	TGTGCCAGCAGAACCACAGGGGGCGCAACTAATGAAAAACTGTTTTTT
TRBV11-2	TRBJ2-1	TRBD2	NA	CASSLVGAGVSYNEQFF	TGTGCCAGCAGCTTAGTCGGTGCGGGGGTCTCCTACAATGAGCAGTTCTTC
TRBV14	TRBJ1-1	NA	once	CASSPGEGHTEAFF	TGTGCCAGCAGCCCCGGGGAGGGCCACACTGAAGCTTTCTTT
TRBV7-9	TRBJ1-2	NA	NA	CASSLSYQDSNNYGYTF	TGTGCCAGCAGCTTAAGCTATCAGGACAGCAATAACTATGGCTACACCTTC
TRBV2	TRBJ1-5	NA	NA	CASRADFGNQPQHF	TGTGCCAGCAGAGCGGATTTTGGCAATCAGCCCCAGCATTTT
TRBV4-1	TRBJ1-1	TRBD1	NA	CASSQVYRGGTEAFF	TGCGCCAGCAGCCAAGTTTACAGGGGGGGGACTGAAGCTTTCTTT
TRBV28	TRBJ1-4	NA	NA	CASIGGAPTEKLFF	TGTGCCAGCATCGGGGGGGCGCCCACCGAAAAACTGTTTTTT
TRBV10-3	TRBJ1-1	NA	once	CAISGGQGVGTEAFF	TGTGCCATCAGCGGCGGACAAGGGGTCGGCACTGAAGCTTTCTTT
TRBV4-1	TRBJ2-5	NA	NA	CASSPVGKKETQYF	TGCGCCAGCAGCCCCGTCGGGAAGAAAGAGACCCAGTACTTC
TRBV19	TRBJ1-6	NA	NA	CASSPTVDNTLHF	TGTGCCAGTAGTCCGACGGTGGACAACACCCTCCACTTT
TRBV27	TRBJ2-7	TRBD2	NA	CASSQGPSGSSMAYEQYF	TGTGCCAGCAGTCAAGGGCCTAGCGGGAGCAGTATGGCGTACGAGCAGTACTTC
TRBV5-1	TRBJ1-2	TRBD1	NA	CASSLEGDSNYGYTF	TGCGCCAGCAGCTTGGAAGGGGACAGTAACTATGGCTACACCTTC
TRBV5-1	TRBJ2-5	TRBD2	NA	CASSQFGLADRKPQETQYF	TGCGCCAGCAGCCAATTCGGACTAGCAGATCGAAAACCACAAGAGACCCAGTACTTC
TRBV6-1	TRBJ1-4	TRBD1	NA	CASVTGTNEKLFF	TGTGCCAGCGTGACAGGGACTAATGAAAAACTGTTTTTT
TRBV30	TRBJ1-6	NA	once	CAWRSTGFSPLHF	TGTGCCTGGAGAAGTACAGGGTTTTCACCCCTCCACTTT